This TCR beta chain appears in the sequencing data of a study of cytomegalovirus exposure and HLA in healthy donors. V lost 4 bases and J lost 1; bases outside the gene matches: 2. The CDR3 length is 15 residues. Germline-derived CDR1 and CDR2 are SEHNR and FQNEAQ (reference sequence). Clones were read by immunoSEQ multiplex PCR, and TCRdb kept only the in-frame ones, dropping some. The data hold 130,000 to 150,000 clones, with around four fifths observed a single time. The material sequenced was PBMCs. The J gene is TRBJ2-1, the V gene TRBV7-9, with TRBD1 matching 9 bases. The sequence was obtained from a woman in her 30s in good health and CMV-seronegative. The CDR3 DNA reads as TGTGCCAGCAGCTGGGGGACAGGGTCCTACAATGAGCAGTTCTTC. Translated: CASSWGTGSYNEQFF.